The clone carrying this T cell receptor beta chain appeared many times. These data come from a study of T cells in Graves' hyperthyroidism and ophthalmopathy. TCR beta CDR3 region amplification was performed from RNA transcripts. The primer set for the first-round RT-PCR of the TCR CDR3 was HTBI. TCRdb re-derived calls from the multiplex PCR reads in MiXCR, one entry per CDR3 protein. Among more than 250,000 distinct CDR3 sequences, around 15% were seen once, and the ten largest hold 30%. The hyperthyroidism was newly diagnosed and had lasted under 2 months; the patients were aged 18 to 65. Investigators excluded patients with uncontrolled infection, other autoimmune disease, pregnancy or lactation. Each diagnosis was grounded in clinical symptoms, serum thyroxine and TRAb, thyroid ultrasound, and orbital computed tomography. Cells are PBMCs isolated from about 10 ml of fresh blood. Material for sequencing was blood. This sequence originates from a woman between 50 and 59 years old with Graves' hyperthyroidism that later progressed to Graves' ophthalmopathy.

CDR3 sequence reads: CASKGLPHNEQFF. DNA for the CDR3: TGTGCCAGCAAAGGACTCCCCCACAATGAGCAGTTCTTC. This chain connects TRBV6-2 or TRBV6-3 to TRBJ2-1; a possible D gene is TRBD2 (5 bases). The CDR3 runs 13 residues. Trimming removed 7 bases at V and 5 bases at J, with 12 bases between. In germline, CDR1 is MNHEY, CDR2 SVGEGT.